The present T cell receptor beta chain was sequenced within a study of blood T cells in healthy people across ages. Total RNA extracted from each sample amounted to at least 6 micrograms. Primers used in a second PCR of roughly 7 to 11 cycles were a sample-barcoded 5' primer and a J-beta primer mix. Tags on each cDNA molecule came from a template-switch adaptor with 12 random nucleotides. MiXCR, applied by TCRdb to the 5' RACE reads, yields one record per CDR3 protein. Counted here are some 1.5 million distinct CDR3 sequences, about 42% occurring once; the ten biggest clones make up approximately 4%. In this sample, this clonotype turned up a few times. Germline CDR1 MGHRA, CDR2 YSYEKL. Trimming cost V 0 bases and J 9 bases, with 27 bases left between them. CDR3 size: 20 residues.

The TCR was taken from a woman between 18 and 29 years old in good health. The chain employs TRBV4-1 and TRBJ1-6; perhaps TRBD1 as D (6 bases). The sequenced sample consisted of blood. The CDR3 DNA follows: TGCGCCAGCAGCCAAGATGCAGGGGCAGGGCTTCTGGGTAGGAGTTCACCCCTCCACTTT. This gives the protein CASSQDAGAGLLGRSSPLHF.